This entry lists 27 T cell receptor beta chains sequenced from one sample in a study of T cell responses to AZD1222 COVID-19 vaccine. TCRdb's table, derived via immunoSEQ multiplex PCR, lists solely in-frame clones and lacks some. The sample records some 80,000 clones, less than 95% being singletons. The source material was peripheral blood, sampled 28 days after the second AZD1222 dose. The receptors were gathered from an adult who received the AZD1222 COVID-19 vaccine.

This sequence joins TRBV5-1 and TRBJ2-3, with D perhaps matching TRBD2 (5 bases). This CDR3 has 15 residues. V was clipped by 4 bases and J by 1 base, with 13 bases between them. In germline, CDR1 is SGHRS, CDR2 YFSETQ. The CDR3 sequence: CASSKDWARTDTQYF. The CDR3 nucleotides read TGCGCCAGCAGCAAGGACTGGGCTCGCACAGATACGCAGTATTTT.

This CDR3 is CASSEGLFYEQYF. CDR3 DNA: TGCGCCAGCAGCGAGGGACTCTTCTACGAGCAGTACTTC. This chain links TRBV5-1 with TRBJ2-7; TRBD2 might be the D (6 bases). CDR3 length: 13 residues. Trimming pared 4 bases from V and 3 bases from J, leaving 11 bases between. From germline, CDR1 is SGHRS and CDR2 YFSETQ.

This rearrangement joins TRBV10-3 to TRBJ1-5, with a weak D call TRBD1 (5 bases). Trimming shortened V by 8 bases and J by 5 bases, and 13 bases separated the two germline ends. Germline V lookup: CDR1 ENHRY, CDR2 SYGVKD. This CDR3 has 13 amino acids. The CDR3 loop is CAIGRTPDQPQHF. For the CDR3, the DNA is TGTGCCATCGGAAGGACACCAGATCAGCCCCAGCATTTT.

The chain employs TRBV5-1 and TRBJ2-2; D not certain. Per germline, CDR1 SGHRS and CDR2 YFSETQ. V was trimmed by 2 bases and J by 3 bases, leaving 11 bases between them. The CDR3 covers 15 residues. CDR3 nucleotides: TGCGCCAGCAGCTTAAGGACCTTCGACACCGGGGAGCTGTTTTTT. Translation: CASSLRTFDTGELFF.

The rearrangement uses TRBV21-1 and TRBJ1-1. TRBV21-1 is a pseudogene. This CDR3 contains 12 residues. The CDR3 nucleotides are TGTGCCAGCAGCAAAGGTGAATCTGAAGCTTTCTTT. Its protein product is CASSKGESEAFF.

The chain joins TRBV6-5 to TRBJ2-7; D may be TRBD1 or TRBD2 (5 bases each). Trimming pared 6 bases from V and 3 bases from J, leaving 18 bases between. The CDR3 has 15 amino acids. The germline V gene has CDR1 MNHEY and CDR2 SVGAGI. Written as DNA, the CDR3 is TGTGCCAGCAGCCGTGACCCGGGACGGCTCTACGAGCAGTACTTC. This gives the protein CASSRDPGRLYEQYF.

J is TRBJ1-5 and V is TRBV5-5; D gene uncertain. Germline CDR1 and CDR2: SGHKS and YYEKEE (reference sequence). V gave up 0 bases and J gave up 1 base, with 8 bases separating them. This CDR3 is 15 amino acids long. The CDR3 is CASSLGQLSNQPQHF. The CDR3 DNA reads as TGTGCCAGCAGCTTGGGGCAGCTGAGCAATCAGCCCCAGCATTTT.

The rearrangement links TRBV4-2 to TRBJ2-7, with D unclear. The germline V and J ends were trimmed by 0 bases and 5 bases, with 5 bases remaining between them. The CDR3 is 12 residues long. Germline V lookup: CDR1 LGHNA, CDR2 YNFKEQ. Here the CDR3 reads CASSQEEHEQYF. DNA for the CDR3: TGTGCCAGCAGCCAAGAGGAACACGAGCAGTACTTC.

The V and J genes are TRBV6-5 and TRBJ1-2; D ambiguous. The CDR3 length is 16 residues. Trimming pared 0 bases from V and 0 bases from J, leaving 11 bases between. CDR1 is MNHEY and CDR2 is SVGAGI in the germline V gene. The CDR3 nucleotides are TGTGCCAGCAGTTACTCGACGGGCAGTCCTAACTATGGCTACACCTTC. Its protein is CASSYSTGSPNYGYTF.

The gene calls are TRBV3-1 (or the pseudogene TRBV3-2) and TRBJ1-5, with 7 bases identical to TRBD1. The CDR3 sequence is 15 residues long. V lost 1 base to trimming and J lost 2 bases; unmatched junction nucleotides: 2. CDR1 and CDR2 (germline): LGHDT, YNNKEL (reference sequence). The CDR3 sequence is CASSQGDRRNQPQHF. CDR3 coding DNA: TGTGCCAGCAGCCAAGGGGACAGACGCAATCAGCCCCAGCATTTT.

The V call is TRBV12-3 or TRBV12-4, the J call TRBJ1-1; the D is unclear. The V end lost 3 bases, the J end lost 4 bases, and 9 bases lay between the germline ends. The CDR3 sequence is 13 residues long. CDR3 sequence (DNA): TGTGCCAGCAGTTTGTCAGTAAGCACTGAAGCTTTCTTT. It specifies CASSLSVSTEAFF.

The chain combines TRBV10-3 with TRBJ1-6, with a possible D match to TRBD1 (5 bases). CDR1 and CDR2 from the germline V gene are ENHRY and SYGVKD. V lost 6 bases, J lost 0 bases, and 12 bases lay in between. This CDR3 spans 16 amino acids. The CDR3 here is CAIRGDGSSYNSPLHF. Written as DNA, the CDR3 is TGTGCCATCAGGGGGGACGGAAGCTCCTATAATTCACCCCTCCACTTT.

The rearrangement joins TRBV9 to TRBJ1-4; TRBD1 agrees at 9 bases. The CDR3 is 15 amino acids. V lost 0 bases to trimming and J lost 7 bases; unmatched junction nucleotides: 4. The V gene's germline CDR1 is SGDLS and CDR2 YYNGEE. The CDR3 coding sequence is TGTGCCAGCAGCGTAGAGGGACAGGGTCCTGAAAAACTGTTTTTT. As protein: CASSVEGQGPEKLFF. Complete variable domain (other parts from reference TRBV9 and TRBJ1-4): DSGVTQTPKHLITATGQRVTLRCSPRSGDLSVYWYQQSLDQGLQFLIQYYNGEERAKGNILERFSAQQFPDLHSELNLSSLELGDSALYFCASSVEGQGPEKLFFGSGTQLSVL.

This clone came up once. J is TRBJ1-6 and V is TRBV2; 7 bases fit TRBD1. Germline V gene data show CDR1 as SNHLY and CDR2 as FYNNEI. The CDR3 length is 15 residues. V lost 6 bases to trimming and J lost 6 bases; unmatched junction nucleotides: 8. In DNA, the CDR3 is TGTGCCAGCAGGAGTACGGGACAGATTAATTCACCCCTCCACTTT. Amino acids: CASRSTGQINSPLHF. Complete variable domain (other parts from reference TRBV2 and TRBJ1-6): EPEVTQTPSHQVTQMGQEVILRCVPISNHLYFYWYRQILGQKVEFLVSFYNNEISEKSEIFDDQFSVERPDGSNFTLKIRSTKLEDSAMYFCASRSTGQINSPLHFGNGTRLTVT.

The CDR3 is CASTRDKESGELFF. CDR3 coding DNA: TGTGCCAGCACCAGGGACAAGGAATCCGGGGAGCTGTTTTTT. The chain recombines TRBV7-3 with TRBJ2-2; TRBD1 is a possible D gene (6 bases). With 7 bases removed from V and 6 bases from J, the gap between germline ends came to 15 bases. The CDR3 is made up of 14 amino acids. Germline-derived CDR1 and CDR2 are SGHTA and FQGTGA.

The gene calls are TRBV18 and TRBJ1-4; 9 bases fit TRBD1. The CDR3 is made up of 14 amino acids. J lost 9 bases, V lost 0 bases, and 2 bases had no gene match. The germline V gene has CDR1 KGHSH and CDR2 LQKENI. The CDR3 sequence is CASSPPQGAKKLFF. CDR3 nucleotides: TGTGCCAGCTCACCACCACAGGGGGCAAAAAAACTGTTTTTT.

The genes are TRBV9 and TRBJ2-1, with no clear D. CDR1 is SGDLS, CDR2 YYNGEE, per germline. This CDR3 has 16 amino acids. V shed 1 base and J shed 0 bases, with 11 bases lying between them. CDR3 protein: CASSVLGHSSYNEQFF. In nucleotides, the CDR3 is TGTGCCAGCAGCGTACTCGGTCACAGCTCCTACAATGAGCAGTTCTTC.

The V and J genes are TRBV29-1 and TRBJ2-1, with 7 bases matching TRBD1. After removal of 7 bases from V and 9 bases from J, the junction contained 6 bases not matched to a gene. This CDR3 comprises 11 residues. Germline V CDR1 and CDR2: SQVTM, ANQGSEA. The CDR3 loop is CSGQGESEQFF. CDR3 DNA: TGCAGCGGGCAGGGGGAATCTGAGCAGTTCTTC.

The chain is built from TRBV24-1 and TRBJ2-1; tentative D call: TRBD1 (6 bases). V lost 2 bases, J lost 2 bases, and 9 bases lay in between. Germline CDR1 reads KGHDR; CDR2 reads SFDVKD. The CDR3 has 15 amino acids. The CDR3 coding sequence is TGTGCCACCAGTGATTCCAGGGGCCCCTACAATGAGCAGTTCTTC. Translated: CATSDSRGPYNEQFF.

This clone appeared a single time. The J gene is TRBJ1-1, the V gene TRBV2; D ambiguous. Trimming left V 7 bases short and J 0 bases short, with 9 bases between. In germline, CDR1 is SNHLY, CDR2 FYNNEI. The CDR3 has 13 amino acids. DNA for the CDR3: TGTGCCAGCATTGGGAAGGTGAACACTGAAGCTTTCTTT. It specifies CASIGKVNTEAFF.

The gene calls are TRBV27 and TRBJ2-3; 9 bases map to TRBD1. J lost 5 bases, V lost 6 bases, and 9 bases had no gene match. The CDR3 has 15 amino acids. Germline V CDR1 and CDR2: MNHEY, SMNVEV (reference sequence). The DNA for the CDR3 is TGTGCCAGCAGCGGTTGGACAGGGGAGGAAGATACGCAGTATTTT. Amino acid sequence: CASSGWTGEEDTQYF.

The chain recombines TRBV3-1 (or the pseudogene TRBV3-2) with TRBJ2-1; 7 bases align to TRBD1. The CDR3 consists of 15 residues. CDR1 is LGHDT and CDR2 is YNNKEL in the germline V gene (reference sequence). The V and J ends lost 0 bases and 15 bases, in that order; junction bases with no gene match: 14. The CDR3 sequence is CASSQDPIGGRARFF. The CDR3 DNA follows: TGTGCCAGCAGCCAAGATCCCATAGGGGGCCGAGCGCGGTTCTTC.

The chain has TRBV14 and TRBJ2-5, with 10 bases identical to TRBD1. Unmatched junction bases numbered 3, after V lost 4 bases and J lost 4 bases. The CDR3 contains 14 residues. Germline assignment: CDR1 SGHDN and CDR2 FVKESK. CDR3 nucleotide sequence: TGTGCCAGCAGCCCGGGACAGGGGCGAGAGACCCAGTACTTC. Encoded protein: CASSPGQGRETQYF.

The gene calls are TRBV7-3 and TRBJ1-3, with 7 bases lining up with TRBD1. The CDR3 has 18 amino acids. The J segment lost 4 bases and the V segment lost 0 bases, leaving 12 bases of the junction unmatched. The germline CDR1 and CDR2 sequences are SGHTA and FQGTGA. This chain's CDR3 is CASSLTGPGTADGNTIYF. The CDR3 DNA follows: TGTGCCAGCAGCTTAACGGGTCCCGGGACAGCCGACGGAAACACCATATATTTT. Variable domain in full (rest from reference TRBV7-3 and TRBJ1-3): GAGVSQTPSNKVTEKGKYVELRCDPISGHTALYWYRQSLGQGPEFLIYFQGTGAADDSGLPNDRFFAVRPEGSVSTLKIQRTERGDSAVYLCASSLTGPGTADGNTIYFGEGSWLTVV.

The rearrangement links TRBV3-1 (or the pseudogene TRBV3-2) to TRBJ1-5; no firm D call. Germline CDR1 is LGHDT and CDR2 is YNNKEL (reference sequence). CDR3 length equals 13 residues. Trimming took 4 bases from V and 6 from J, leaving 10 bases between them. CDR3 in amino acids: CASSPYRRQPQHF. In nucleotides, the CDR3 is TGTGCCAGCAGCCCCTACCGTCGTCAGCCCCAGCATTTT.

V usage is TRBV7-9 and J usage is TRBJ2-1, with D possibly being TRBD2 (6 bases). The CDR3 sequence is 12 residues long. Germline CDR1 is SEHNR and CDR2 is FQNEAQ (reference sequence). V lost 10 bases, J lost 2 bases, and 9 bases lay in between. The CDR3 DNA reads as TGTGCCACCGAGCGGGCCTACAATGAGCAGTTCTTC. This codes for CATERAYNEQFF. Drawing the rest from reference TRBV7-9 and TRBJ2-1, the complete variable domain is DTGVSQNPRHKITKRGQNVTFRCDPISEHNRLYWYRQTLGQGPEFLTYFQNEAQLEKSRLLSDRFSAERPKGSFSTLEIQRTEQGDSAMYLCATERAYNEQFFGPGTRLTVL.

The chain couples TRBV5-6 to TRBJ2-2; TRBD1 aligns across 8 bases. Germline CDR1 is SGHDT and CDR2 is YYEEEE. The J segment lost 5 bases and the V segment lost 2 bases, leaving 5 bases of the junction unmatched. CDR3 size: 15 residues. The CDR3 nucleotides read TGTGCCAGCAGCTTCCGGGACAGGAAGACCGGGGAGCTGTTTTTT. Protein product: CASSFRDRKTGELFF. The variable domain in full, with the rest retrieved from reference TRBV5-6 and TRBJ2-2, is DAGVTQSPTHLIKTRGQQVTLRCSPKSGHDTVSWYQQALGQGPQFIFQYYEEEERQRGNFPDRFSGHQFPNYSSELNVNALLLGDSALYLCASSFRDRKTGELFFGEGSRLTVL.